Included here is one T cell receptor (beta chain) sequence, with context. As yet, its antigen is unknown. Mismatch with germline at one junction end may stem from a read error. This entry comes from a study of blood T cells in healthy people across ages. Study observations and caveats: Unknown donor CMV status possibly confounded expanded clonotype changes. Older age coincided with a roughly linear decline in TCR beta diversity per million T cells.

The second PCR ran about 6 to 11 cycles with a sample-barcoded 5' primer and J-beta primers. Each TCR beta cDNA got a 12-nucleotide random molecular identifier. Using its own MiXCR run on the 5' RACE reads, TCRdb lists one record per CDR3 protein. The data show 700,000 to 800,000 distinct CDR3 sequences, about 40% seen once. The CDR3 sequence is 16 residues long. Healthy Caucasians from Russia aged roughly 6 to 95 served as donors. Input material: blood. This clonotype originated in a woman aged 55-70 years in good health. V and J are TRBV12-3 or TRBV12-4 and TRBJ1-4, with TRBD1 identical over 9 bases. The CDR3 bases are TGCGCCAGCAGTTTAAGGGGGACAGGGCCCCATGAAAAACTGTTTTTT. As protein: CASSLRGTGPHEKLFF.